The present T cell receptor (beta chain) was sequenced within a study of blood T cell repertoires in COVID-19. Generated by immunoSEQ multiplex PCR, the TCRdb table keeps only in-frame clones and is missing some. The table has 70,000 or so clones, about nine tenths seen once. Losses at the gene ends were 7 bases for V and 13 bases for J; bases not matched to a gene: 5. The germline gives CDR1 MNHEY, CDR2 SVGAGI. The CDR3 contains 10 residues. The chain joins TRBV6-5 to TRBJ2-3; TRBD2 matches at 7 bases. The source material was peripheral blood. The source of this sequence is an elderly woman with active or convalescent COVID-19. Written as DNA, the CDR3 is TGTGCCAGCACGGAGACTAGCAAGTATTTT. This encodes CASTETSKYF.